This T cell receptor beta chain comes out of a study of blood T cell repertoires in COVID-19. Repertoires were generated with immunoSEQ multiplex PCR, while TCRdb's copy carries only in-frame clones and drops some. The sample has 45,000 to 60,000 clones, 90% seen once. The germline gives CDR1 MNHNS, CDR2 SASEGT. The length of the CDR3 is 17 residues. V lost 4 bases to trimming and J lost 3 bases; unmatched junction nucleotides: 9. The chain joins TRBV6-1 to TRBJ2-7; 13 nucleotides match TRBD2. Material for sequencing was peripheral blood. The source of this sequence is a man in his forties or fifties with acute or convalescent COVID-19. CDR3 nucleotides: TGTGCCAGCAGTGGGACTAGCGGGAGCTATTCCGGCTACGAGCAGTACTTC. This sequence encodes CASSGTSGSYSGYEQYF.